A single sample gave rise to the 13 T cell receptor beta chains below, sequenced in a study of cytomegalovirus exposure and HLA in healthy donors. Researchers ran the PCR with 60 Vbeta and 13 Jbeta primers. Sequencing was performed with immunoSEQ multiplex PCR; in TCRdb, only in-frame clones are kept and a portion is missing. The data hold around 130,000 clones, with approximately 80% observed a single time. Sequences were obtained from PBMCs. Source of these receptors: a woman aged 18-29 years in good health and CMV-seropositive.

The V gene is TRBV6-5, the J gene TRBJ1-6, with D perhaps TRBD1 (6 bases). The CDR3 is 15 amino acids. Germline lookup yields CDR1 MNHEY and CDR2 SVGAGI. Trimming took 8 bases from V and 7 from J, leaving 18 bases between them. This chain's CDR3 is CASRPDRPNNSPLHF. The CDR3 DNA reads as TGTGCCAGCCGTCCAGACAGGCCCAACAATTCACCCCTCCACTTT.

This chain joins TRBV4-2 and TRBJ2-1; 8 bases match TRBD1. Per the germline V gene, CDR1 is LGHNA and CDR2 is YNFKEQ. V dropped 0 bases and J dropped 4; count of bases not matched to a gene: 5. The CDR3 totals 16 residues. The CDR3 DNA reads TGTGCCAGCAGCCAAGAACTGACAGGGGCATACAATGAGCAGTTCTTC. Its translation: CASSQELTGAYNEQFF.

Turning to this clone: Germline and junction disagree at one end, which may indicate a read error. This specimen includes other DNA sequences encoding the same CDR3. This chain links TRBV4-2 with TRBJ1-1; D is ambiguous. Per the germline V gene, CDR1 is LGHNA and CDR2 is YNFKEQ. The CDR3 sequence is 18 residues long. CDR3 sequence: CASSQVSVGDRGNTEAFF. The CDR3 DNA is TGTGCCAGCAGCCAAGTGTCGGTAGGAGATCGAGGGAACACCGAAGCTTTCTTT.

Regarding this clone: No conserved phenylalanine or tryptophan is present at the end of the CDR3, so a read error is the likely explanation. No DNA is shown, since the ends of the CDR3 on it are uncertain; the CDR3 is the one TCRdb lists. The genes are TRBV6-7 and TRBJ2-7; the table's TRBD2 call for D was not verified on the DNA. TRBV6-7 has ORF status, its function being uncertain. The CDR3 is 8 residues long, counting both termini. The CDR3 reads CATWQGLL.

The chain joins TRBV6-5 to TRBJ1-3; TRBD1 might be the D (5 bases). Germline CDR1 reads MNHEY; CDR2 reads SVGAGI. V lost 2 bases, J lost 3 bases, and 8 bases lay in between. This CDR3 contains 14 residues. CDR3 nucleotides: TGTGCCAGCAGTTACGGGGCGGATGGAAACACCATATATTTT. Residues: CASSYGADGNTIYF.

CDR3 in DNA: TGTGCCTGGAGCCCACGGGACTCCTGGAACACTGAAGCTTTCTTT. Translation: CAWSPRDSWNTEAFF. The chain carries TRBV30 and TRBJ1-1, with a weak D call TRBD1 (5 bases). V was clipped by 3 bases and J by 1 base, with 15 bases between them. CDR1 GTSNPN and CDR2 SVGIG come from the germline V gene (reference sequence). CDR3 size: 15 residues.

J is TRBJ1-6 and V is TRBV27; no clear D. Trimming took off 5 bases at V and 0 bases at J, with 14 bases between the two ends. This CDR3 has 17 amino acids. CDR1 MNHEY and CDR2 SMNVEV come from the germline V gene (reference sequence). CDR3 in amino acids: CASSPRAGLSYNSPLHF. CDR3 nucleotides: TGTGCCAGCAGTCCACGGGCGGGCCTCTCCTATAATTCACCCCTCCACTTT.

The chain recombines TRBV29-1 with TRBJ1-3, with 7 bases that match TRBD1. V shed 8 bases, J shed 0 bases, and the junction held 1 base outside the gene matches. The V gene's germline CDR1 is SQVTM and CDR2 ANQGSEA. This CDR3 region has 12 residues. CDR3 protein: CSSGGSGNTIYF. Written as DNA, the CDR3 is TGCAGCTCAGGGGGCTCTGGAAACACCATATATTTT.

V and J are TRBV9 and TRBJ2-1; 9 nucleotides align to TRBD2. The CDR3 loop spans 17 amino acids. Germline V gene lookup returns CDR1 SGDLS and CDR2 YYNGEE. V shed 4 bases, J shed 4 bases, and the junction held 12 bases outside the gene matches. CDR3 sequence: CASSPRGGAGGYNEQFF. DNA for the CDR3: TGTGCCAGCAGCCCCCGCGGGGGGGCCGGAGGGTACAATGAGCAGTTCTTC.

This clone has just one count. J is TRBJ2-1 and V is TRBV9, with 10 bases matching TRBD2. There are 14 residues in the CDR3. V trimming: 6 bases; J trimming: 7 bases; junction bases outside the gene matches: 7. Germline V gene sequence: CDR1 SGDLS, CDR2 YYNGEE. The chain's CDR3 is CASTERGGLNEQFF. In nucleotides, the CDR3 is TGTGCCAGCACAGAGCGGGGGGGCTTGAATGAGCAGTTCTTC.

V gene TRBV5-4 combines with J gene TRBJ2-5, with 9 bases lining up with TRBD1. CDR3 length equals 14 residues. With V trimmed by 4 bases and J by 3 bases, 4 bases remained unmatched. Germline lookup yields CDR1 SGHNT and CDR2 YYREEE (reference sequence). The chain's CDR3 is CASSPRQGEETQYF. The CDR3 DNA sequence: TGTGCCAGCAGCCCTAGACAGGGGGAAGAGACCCAGTACTTC.

This chain uses TRBV7-9 with TRBJ2-5; 8 bases map to TRBD1. Germline V lookup: CDR1 SEHNR, CDR2 FQNEAQ (reference sequence). The CDR3 length is 14 residues. V was pared by 5 bases and J by 4 bases, with 6 bases of the junction left unmatched. In DNA, the CDR3 is TGTGCCAGCAGCCTCGGACAGGGCCCAGAGACCCAGTACTTC. This sequence encodes CASSLGQGPETQYF.

The genes are TRBV5-1 and TRBJ2-7; D call uncertain. The ends were cut back, 4 bases at V and 7 bases at J, with 15 bases in the middle. This CDR3 is 13 amino acids long. CDR1 and CDR2 (germline): SGHRS, YFSETQ. The CDR3: CASSPAQSGEQYF. The CDR3, as DNA: TGCGCCAGCAGCCCGGCCCAGTCGGGTGAGCAGTACTTC.